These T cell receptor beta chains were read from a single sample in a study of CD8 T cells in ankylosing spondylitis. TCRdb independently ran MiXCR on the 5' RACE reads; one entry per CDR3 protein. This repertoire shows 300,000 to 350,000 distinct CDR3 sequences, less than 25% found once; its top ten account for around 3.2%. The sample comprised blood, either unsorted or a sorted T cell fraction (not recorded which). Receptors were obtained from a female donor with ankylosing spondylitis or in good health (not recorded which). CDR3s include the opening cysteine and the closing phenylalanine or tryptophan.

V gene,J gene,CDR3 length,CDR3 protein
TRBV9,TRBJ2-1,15,CASSVALGGAGKQFF
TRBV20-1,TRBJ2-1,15,CSATPGLAAYNEQFF
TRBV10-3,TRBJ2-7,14,CAISELGTRDEQYF
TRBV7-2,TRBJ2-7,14,CASSRPGQGYEQYF
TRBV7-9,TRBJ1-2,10,CASSLRGYTF
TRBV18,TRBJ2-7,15,CASSPGMSSPYEQYF
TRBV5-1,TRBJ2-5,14,CASSLEGALKTQYF
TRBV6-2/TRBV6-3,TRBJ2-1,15,CASSKRPSSYNEQFF
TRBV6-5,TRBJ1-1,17,CASSSRSGRGFWTEAFF
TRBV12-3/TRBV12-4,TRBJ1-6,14,CASARSSYNSPLHF
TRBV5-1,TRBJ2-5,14,CASSLNAGQETQYF
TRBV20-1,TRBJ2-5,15,CSLKGGTDFQETQYF
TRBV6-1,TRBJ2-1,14,CASSASGLANEQFF
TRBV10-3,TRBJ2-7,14,CAIRTDRGRLQQYF
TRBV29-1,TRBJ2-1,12,CSYGQGGNEQFF
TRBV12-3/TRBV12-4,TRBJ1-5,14,CASSFVGGGQPQHF
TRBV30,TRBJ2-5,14,CACLDSLLGETQYF
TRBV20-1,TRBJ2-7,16,CSASSPGPGQNYEQYF
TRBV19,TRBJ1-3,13,CASSTLSGNTIYF
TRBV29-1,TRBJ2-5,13,CSVEGRPPGTQYF
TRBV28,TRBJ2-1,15,CASSFGTSGRGEQFF
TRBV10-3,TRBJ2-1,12,CAISRQEHEQFF
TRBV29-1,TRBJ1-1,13,CSAVPAGAQGAFF
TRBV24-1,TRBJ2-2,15,CATSDPGTPEGELFF
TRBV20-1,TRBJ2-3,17,CCARELRASGYTDTQYF
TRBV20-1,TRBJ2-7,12,CSAREGGAEQYF
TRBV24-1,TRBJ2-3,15,CATSDFLADRDTQYF
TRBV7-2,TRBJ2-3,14,CASSPGLAEDTQYF
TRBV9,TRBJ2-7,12,CASSREGNEQYF
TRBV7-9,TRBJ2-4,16,CASSLGTSGNSNIQYF
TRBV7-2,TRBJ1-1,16,CASSLADTGSYTEAFF
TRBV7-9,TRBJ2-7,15,CASSFSGGSGYEQYF
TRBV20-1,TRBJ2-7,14,CSAILAGGTYEQYF
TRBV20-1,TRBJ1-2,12,CSAPVGVYGYTF
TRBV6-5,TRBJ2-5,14,CASSYYLARETQYF
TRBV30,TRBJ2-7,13,CAWRTMGVVEQYF
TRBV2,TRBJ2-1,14,CASSEQDLNNEQFF
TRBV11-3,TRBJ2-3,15,CASSLVTSNTDTQYF
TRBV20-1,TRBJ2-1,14,CSPLGLAVYNEQFF